This TCR beta chain was recorded in a study of blood T cell repertoires in COVID-19. Study information: Researchers got acute and convalescent COVID-19 samples from the United States, Italy and Spain. Sources were T cells, B-cell-depleted T cells, or PBMCs; the material itself was cDNA or gDNA.

This clone was found many times. The germline CDR1 and CDR2 sequences are MGHRA and YSYEKL. The V gene end was trimmed by 3 bases and the J gene end by 2 bases; junction bases not matched to a gene: 5. The CDR3 spans 15 residues. In the original workflow: Estimation of nucleated cell counts relied on the amplification of reference gene primers. Sequenced by immunoSEQ multiplex PCR; TCRdb stores in-frame clones only, minus some. The V and J calls and clone size come from that table; D and trimming were worked out from the DNA. The data contain some 29,000 clones, approximately 80% of them singletons. The clonotype comes from a woman between 70 and 85 years old with acute or convalescent COVID-19. Specimen: peripheral blood. The chain recombines TRBV4-1 with TRBJ2-7; 9 nucleotides agree with TRBD1. CDR3 sequence reads: CASSQGQGIAYEQYF. For the CDR3, the DNA is TGCGCCAGCAGCCAGGGACAGGGTATCGCCTACGAGCAGTACTTC.